These 32 T cell receptor beta chains were sequenced from one sample in a study of OX40 agonist ivuxolimab in advanced cancers. The repertoire was sequenced with immunoSEQ multiplex PCR; TCRdb's copy has only in-frame clones and lacks some. The repertoire holds 50,000 to 65,000 clones, roughly 90% seen once, with about 4.8% in the top ten. The sample in question was CD4+ or CD8+ T cells sorted from blood, obtained in a trial of the OX40 agonist ivuxolimab. The receptor source for this set is an adult with an advanced solid tumor such as melanoma, head and neck, liver or kidney cancer.

The chain combines TRBV4-3 with TRBJ2-1, with 10 bases fitting TRBD1. CDR3 length: 18 residues. The germline V gene encodes CDR1 LGHNA and CDR2 YSLEER. The junction had 14 bases not matched to a gene; V was cut back by 0 bases and J by 9 bases. CDR3 amino acids: CASSQDPIGTGAGGEQFF. The CDR3 nucleotides read TGCGCCAGCAGCCAAGATCCTATCGGGACAGGGGCCGGTGGTGAGCAGTTCTTC.

The chain couples TRBV5-1 to TRBJ1-4; the D is unclear. V lost 5 bases, J lost 5 bases, and 19 bases lay in between. The CDR3 length is 16 residues. Looked up from germline, CDR1 is SGHRS and CDR2 is YFSETQ. The CDR3 spells CASSLLAPGLNEKLFF. CDR3 nucleotide sequence: TGCGCCAGCAGTCTATTGGCCCCGGGTCTCAATGAAAAACTGTTTTTT.

The chain carries TRBV15 and TRBJ1-5, with D possibly being TRBD1 (6 bases). In germline, CDR1 is LNHNV, CDR2 YYDKDF (reference sequence). V lost 0 bases, J lost 4 bases, and 13 bases lay in between. The CDR3 has 16 residues. In nucleotides, the CDR3 is TGTGCCACCAGCAGAGATTGGGGGGCAGCGAATCAGCCCCAGCATTTT. It is translated as CATSRDWGAANQPQHF.

The chain combines TRBV11-2 with TRBJ2-3, with TRBD2 matching over 13 bases. CDR1 SGHAT and CDR2 FQNNGV come from the germline V gene. Trimming cost V 4 bases and J 3 bases; bases outside gene matches: 1. The CDR3 runs to 15 residues. CDR3 DNA sequence: TGTGCCAGCAGCTCGACTAGCGGGAGGACAGATACGCAGTATTTT. Encoded protein: CASSSTSGRTDTQYF.

The J gene is TRBJ1-1, the V gene TRBV30, with D perhaps matching TRBD1 (6 bases). The ends were cut back, 5 bases at V and 5 bases at J, with 15 bases in the middle. The CDR3 runs 13 residues. In germline, CDR1 is GTSNPN, CDR2 SVGIG (reference sequence). This chain's CDR3 is CAWRLPGATEAFF. In DNA form, the CDR3 reads TGTGCCTGGCGCTTGCCGGGGGCAACTGAAGCTTTCTTT. Full variable domain (outside the CDR3, taken from reference TRBV30 and TRBJ1-1): SQTIHQWPATLVQPVGSPLSLECTVEGTSNPNLYWYRQAAGRGLQLLFYSVGIGQISSEVPQNLSASRPQDRQFILSSKKLLLSDSGFYLCAWRLPGATEAFFGQGTRLTVV.

V gene TRBV6-1 combines with J gene TRBJ1-4; D is unclear. V was trimmed by 6 bases and J by 8 bases, leaving 10 bases between them. The germline V gene has CDR1 MNHNS and CDR2 SASEGT. This CDR3 has 12 residues. The chain's CDR3 is CASSPAGEKLFF. In DNA form, the CDR3 reads TGTGCCAGCAGCCCAGCTGGAGAAAAACTGTTTTTT.

The chain uses TRBV2 and TRBJ2-2; possible D gene TRBD2, 6 bases. The V and J ends lost 8 bases and 1 base respectively, with 14 bases between them. Germline V gene lookup returns CDR1 SNHLY and CDR2 FYNNEI. The CDR3 contains 15 residues. As DNA, the CDR3 is TGTGCCAGCGTCGGGGGACCCCTGAACACCGGGGAGCTGTTTTTT. This encodes CASVGGPLNTGELFF.

The chain combines TRBV18 with TRBJ1-3, with unresolved D. The germline V and J ends were trimmed by 8 bases and 4 bases, with 15 bases remaining between them. Germline loops: CDR1 KGHSH, CDR2 LQKENI. The CDR3 is 14 amino acids. The DNA for the CDR3 is TGTGCCAGCACCCCCAATGACGGCGGAAACACCATATATTTT. Amino acid sequence: CASTPNDGGNTIYF.

There are a few counts of this clone. The chain recombines TRBV5-1 with TRBJ1-6, with D maybe TRBD1 (6 bases). The germline V and J ends were trimmed by 0 bases and 8 bases, with 12 bases remaining between them. Germline CDR1 is SGHRS and CDR2 is YFSETQ. The CDR3 runs to 15 residues. For the CDR3, the DNA is TGCGCCAGCAGCTTGGGTCCAGGGGAAGATTCACCCCTCCACTTT. It translates to CASSLGPGEDSPLHF.

This clone was seen only once. The chain has TRBV28 and TRBJ1-2; possible D gene TRBD1, 6 bases. V was cut by 5 bases and J by 0 bases, with 19 bases left in between. The CDR3 is 17 amino acids. The germline gives CDR1 MDHEN, CDR2 SYDVKM. CDR3 coding DNA: TGTGCCAGCAGTATTACATATTCGGACAGAGCTAACTATGGCTACACCTTC. Its translation is CASSITYSDRANYGYTF.

Only a few counts were recorded for this clone. This chain connects TRBV10-2 to TRBJ2-2; a possible D gene is TRBD1 (6 bases). Germline CDR1 reads WSHSY; CDR2 reads SAAADI. The V end lost 8 bases, the J end lost 0 bases, and 13 bases lay between the germline ends. This CDR3 is 15 amino acids long. This CDR3 reads CASSGTLANTGELFF. For the CDR3, the DNA is TGCGCCAGCTCCGGGACACTCGCGAACACCGGGGAGCTGTTTTTT.

The chain has TRBV7-2 and TRBJ2-3; perhaps D is TRBD1 or TRBD2 (5 bases each). The CDR3 loop spans 14 amino acids. V was clipped by 5 bases and J by 6 bases, with 15 bases between them. CDR1 and CDR2 from the germline V gene are SGHTA and FQGNSA. CDR3 in amino acids: CASSLRDLGDTQYF. CDR3 sequence (DNA): TGTGCCAGCAGCCTCCGGGACCTCGGGGATACGCAGTATTTT. Full variable domain (outside the CDR3, taken from reference TRBV7-2 and TRBJ2-3): GAGVSQSPSNKVTEKGKDVELRCDPISGHTALYWYRQSLGQGLEFLIYFQGNSAPDKSGLPSDRFSAERTGGSVSTLTIQRTQQEDSAVYLCASSLRDLGDTQYFGPGTRLTVL.

This clone was seen a few times. This rearrangement joins TRBV19 to TRBJ1-5; D is undetermined. CDR1 is LNHDA and CDR2 is SQIVND in the germline V gene (reference sequence). The CDR3 contains 17 residues. Between the trimmed V and J ends, which lost 7 bases and 6 bases, there was a span of 25 bases. In nucleotides, the CDR3 is TGTGCCAGTAATATGGGAGAGATGGTAGGTGGACGTCAGCCCCAGCATTTT. Translation: CASNMGEMVGGRQPQHF.

The rearrangement uses TRBV21-1 and TRBJ2-3; TRBD2 is taken as the D call from the table, unchecked against the DNA. TRBV21-1 is tagged as a pseudogene. The CDR3 is 17 amino acids. The CDR3 loop is CASSSYPGLAGTDTQYF. Here the CDR3 DNA reads TGTGCCAGCAGCAGCTATCCGGGACTAGCGGGCACAGATACGCAGTATTTT.

The CDR3 region is CASSTGTRGNTIYF. CDR3 in DNA: TGTGCCAGTAGTACCGGGACACGCGGAAACACCATATATTTT. The V call is TRBV19, the J call TRBJ1-3, with D possibly matching TRBD1 (6 bases). V lost 4 bases to trimming and J lost 4 bases, with 11 bases between them. The germline V gene encodes CDR1 LNHDA and CDR2 SQIVND (reference sequence). This CDR3 has 14 amino acids.

This chain joins TRBV28 and TRBJ1-3; D gene ambiguous. The CDR3 is 14 residues long. V dropped 6 bases and J dropped 5 bases, with 14 bases sitting between them. Germline CDR1 MDHEN, CDR2 SYDVKM. The CDR3 DNA reads TGTGCCAGCAGCGCCGGGAAGTTAAGAAACACCATATATTTT. This encodes CASSAGKLRNTIYF.

The V call is TRBV4-3, the J call TRBJ2-3, with D maybe TRBD2 (6 bases). The ends were cut back, 4 bases at V and 2 bases at J, with 19 bases in the middle. Germline values: CDR1 LGHNA, CDR2 YSLEER. This CDR3 spans 17 amino acids. This chain's CDR3 is CASSPRDPKAVTDTQYF. The CDR3 DNA reads TGCGCCAGCAGCCCGCGGGACCCCAAAGCCGTCACAGATACGCAGTATTTT.

This chain joins TRBV19 and TRBJ1-5; 8 nucleotides line up with TRBD1. This CDR3 contains 15 residues. Germline CDR1 LNHDA, CDR2 SQIVND (reference sequence). V shed 4 bases and J 1 base; nucleotides not matched to a gene: 3. CDR3 amino acids: CASSTTGESNQPQHF. The CDR3 region has the DNA TGTGCCAGTAGTACGACAGGGGAGAGCAATCAGCCCCAGCATTTT.

This chain joins TRBV23-1 and TRBJ1-1, with 8 bases that match TRBD1. TRBV23-1 counts as an open reading frame of uncertain function. CDR3 size: 13 residues. Germline trimming cut 7 bases from V and 7 bases from J; bases unmatched to any gene: 8. The CDR3 DNA is TGCGCCAGCAAGACAGGGGCCGCCGGTGAAGCTTTCTTT. Translating gives CASKTGAAGEAFF.

The J gene is TRBJ2-2, the V gene TRBV7-2; D is ambiguous. V shed 1 base and J shed 7 bases, with 10 bases lying between them. The CDR3 totals 14 residues. Germline CDR1 is SGHTA and CDR2 is FQGNSA. The CDR3 DNA follows: TGTGCCAGCAGCTTAGATCATGGGATCGGGGAGCTGTTTTTT. Its protein product is CASSLDHGIGELFF.

V usage is TRBV5-1 and J usage is TRBJ2-5; D gene uncertain. Per germline, CDR1 SGHRS and CDR2 YFSETQ. CDR3 size: 15 residues. V was clipped by 1 base and J by 0 bases, with 10 bases between them. CDR3 nucleotide sequence: TGCGCCAGCAGCTTGAGAGTCGGGTACCAAGAGACCCAGTACTTC. Amino acids: CASSLRVGYQETQYF. Drawing the rest from reference TRBV5-1 and TRBJ2-5, the complete variable domain is KAGVTQTPRYLIKTRGQQVTLSCSPISGHRSVSWYQQTPGQGLQFLFEYFSETQRNKGNFPGRFSGRQFSNSRSEMNVSTLELGDSALYLCASSLRVGYQETQYFGPGTRLLVL.

The chain couples TRBV5-1 to TRBJ1-6; 10 bases fit TRBD1. With V trimmed by 1 base and J by 7 bases, 8 bases remained unmatched. The CDR3 extends over 17 amino acids. Germline V CDR1 and CDR2: SGHRS, YFSETQ. CDR3 protein: CASSLQAGTGVNSPLHF. The CDR3 nucleotides read TGCGCCAGCAGCTTGCAAGCGGGGACAGGGGTAAATTCACCCCTCCACTTT.

The genes are TRBV27 and TRBJ2-3; 7 nucleotides match TRBD1. The germline CDR1 and CDR2 sequences are MNHEY and SMNVEV (reference sequence). V lost 5 bases to trimming and J lost 0 bases; unmatched junction nucleotides: 8. The CDR3 covers 16 residues. The CDR3 is CASSKQGSRSTDTQYF. For the CDR3, the DNA is TGTGCCAGCAGTAAACAGGGGTCGAGGAGCACAGATACGCAGTATTTT.

This chain links TRBV6-6 with TRBJ1-5; 8 bases align to TRBD1. V trimming: 7 bases; J trimming: 0 bases; junction bases outside the gene matches: 8. The CDR3 covers 16 residues. Germline V gives CDR1 MNHNY, CDR2 SVGAGI (reference sequence). CDR3 coding DNA: TGTGCCAGCACTCCCAGGGGGCTAGGTAGCAATCAGCCCCAGCATTTT. It codes for CASTPRGLGSNQPQHF.

A single count supports this clone. The chain recombines TRBV21-1 with TRBJ2-6; the table assigns TRBD1, which was not confirmed against the DNA. TRBV21-1 is a known pseudogene. This CDR3 region has 19 residues. The DNA of the CDR3 is TGTGCCAGCAGCAAACTCTTCGCAAGGACAAGCTCTGGGGCCAACGTCCTGACTTTC. This codes for CASSKLFARTSSGANVLTF.

The chain is built from TRBV14 and TRBJ2-1, with D uncertain. The CDR3 contains 15 residues. Trimming left V 0 bases short and J 6 bases short, with 12 bases between. CDR1 is SGHDN and CDR2 is FVKESK in the germline V gene. The CDR3 is CASSQDTLLGNEQFF. Here the CDR3 DNA reads TGTGCCAGCAGCCAAGATACGCTTCTTGGCAATGAGCAGTTCTTC.

This clone was counted only a few times. The chain combines TRBV6-5 with TRBJ2-7; 14 bases are shared with TRBD2. Germline values: CDR1 MNHEY, CDR2 SVGAGI. The CDR3 consists of 14 residues. Trimming at V came to 7 bases and at J to 5 bases, leaving 4 bases not matched to a gene. CDR3 amino acids: CASTRTSGRHEQYF. The CDR3 DNA follows: TGTGCCAGCACCCGGACTAGCGGGAGGCACGAGCAGTACTTC.

In nucleotides, the CDR3 is TGTGCCAGCAGCTTGCTCCGGGGCAATCAGCCCCAGCATTTT. Translated, it gives CASSLLRGNQPQHF. V usage is TRBV5-6 and J usage is TRBJ1-5; D remains ambiguous. The V end was cut by 1 base, the J end by 2 bases, with 7 bases between. This CDR3 is built from 14 residues. The germline V gene has CDR1 SGHDT and CDR2 YYEEEE.

The CDR3, as DNA: TGTGCCAGCAGTTCCGCGGGGGCAACTAATGAAAAACTGTTTTTT. Translating it yields CASSSAGATNEKLFF. The rearrangement links TRBV28 to TRBJ1-4, with D possibly being TRBD1 (5 bases). The ends were cut back, 4 bases at V and 0 bases at J, with 9 bases in the middle. The CDR3 sequence is 15 residues long. Germline V CDR1 and CDR2: MDHEN, SYDVKM.

This chain links TRBV30 with TRBJ1-1, with TRBD1 matching 10 bases. V was clipped by 0 bases and J by 11 bases; unmatched bases: 6. Germline V lookup: CDR1 GTSNPN, CDR2 SVGIG (reference sequence). The CDR3 runs 13 residues. The CDR3 reads CAWSVGGQGDAFF. The DNA for the CDR3 is TGTGCCTGGAGTGTAGGAGGACAGGGGGATGCTTTCTTT.

The gene calls are TRBV6-1 and TRBJ2-5; 7 bases are shared with TRBD2. J gave up 6 bases and V 3 bases, and 13 bases lay outside the gene matches. Germline loops: CDR1 MNHNS, CDR2 SASEGT. The CDR3 spans 16 residues. The CDR3 sequence is CASSELLGGGLQTQYF. The CDR3 DNA reads as TGTGCCAGCAGTGAGCTTCTGGGCGGGGGTTTACAGACCCAGTACTTC.

The chain combines TRBV4-2 with TRBJ2-7; the D is unclear. Germline-derived CDR1 and CDR2 are LGHNA and YNFKEQ. The length of the CDR3 is 15 residues. The germline V and J ends were trimmed by 5 bases and 3 bases, with 17 bases remaining between them. Here the CDR3 DNA reads TGTGCCAGCAGCTGGGGTGTGGGTAAAGACTACGAGCAGTACTTC. Translated: CASSWGVGKDYEQYF.